Each of the 12 T cell receptor beta chains below was sequenced from the same sample in a study of T-cell reconstitution after alpha-beta-depleted transplantation in children. Library preparation (for TCRbeta) was performed with unique molecular identifiers. MiXCR was run by TCRdb on the PCR reads, yielding one entry per CDR3 protein. The sample yields over 150,000 distinct CDR3 sequences, 11% seen once. The material was PBMCs, obtained before TCRalphabeta/CD19-depleted stem cell transplant. The receptors come from a boy aged 2 to 9 with acute myeloid leukemia, due to receive a stem cell transplant.

This chain uses TRBV5-1 with TRBJ2-1, with TRBD2 matching 14 bases. The CDR3 runs to 17 residues. Germline V gene sequence: CDR1 SGHRS, CDR2 YFSETQ. V trimming: 1 base; J trimming: 2 bases; junction bases outside the gene matches: 2. The CDR3 here is CASSLPGLAGAYNEQFF. The CDR3 nucleotides are TGCGCCAGCAGCTTGCCGGGACTAGCGGGAGCCTACAATGAGCAGTTCTTC.

At least ten counts were recorded for this clonotype. J is TRBJ2-3 and V is TRBV15; TRBD2 matches at 8 bases. In germline, CDR1 is LNHNV, CDR2 YYDKDF (reference sequence). V shed 1 base, J shed 6 bases, and the junction held 12 bases outside the gene matches. The CDR3 is made up of 17 amino acids. The CDR3 DNA sequence: TGTGCCACCAGCAGAGGGCCGGGGCGGGGGGTTTCGGATACGCAGTATTTT. Amino acids: CATSRGPGRGVSDTQYF.

This clonotype has a count of ten or more. V usage is TRBV29-1 and J usage is TRBJ2-5; weak D call: TRBD2 (6 bases). The CDR3 has 13 amino acids. V lost 4 bases to trimming and J lost 5 bases, with 14 bases between them. The V gene's germline CDR1 is SQVTM and CDR2 ANQGSEA. CDR3: CSVVGGVGETQYF. In DNA form, the CDR3 reads TGCAGCGTTGTGGGGGGAGTCGGGGAGACCCAGTACTTC.

The table lists this clonotype with many counts. The V call is TRBV5-1, the J call TRBJ2-5; D gene ambiguous. Germline CDR1 SGHRS, CDR2 YFSETQ. The V end was cut by 4 bases, the J end by 2 bases, with 3 bases between. This CDR3 comprises 11 residues. The CDR3 region is CASSQQETQYF. As DNA, the CDR3 is TGCGCCAGCAGCCAACAAGAGACCCAGTACTTC.

This clonotype was observed at least ten times. V is TRBV29-1 and J is TRBJ1-2, with D unclear. This CDR3 contains 15 residues. Trimming took off 4 bases at V and 4 bases at J, with 19 bases between the two ends. In germline, CDR1 is SQVTM, CDR2 ANQGSEA. Written as DNA, the CDR3 is TGCAGCGTTGCCGGCGAATTCTCTCGACTCTATGGCTACACCTTC. Translating gives CSVAGEFSRLYGYTF.

This clonotype was found many times. V and J are TRBV5-1 and TRBJ2-2, with D possibly matching TRBD1 (5 bases). The CDR3 consists of 16 residues. From germline, CDR1 is SGHRS and CDR2 YFSETQ. V lost 4 bases to trimming and J lost 1 base, with 14 bases between them. The CDR3 DNA reads as TGCGCCAGCAGCCTTGCAGGACAAGGGAACACCGGGGAGCTGTTTTTT. This gives the protein CASSLAGQGNTGELFF.

Many counts were recorded for this clonotype. The CDR3 DNA follows: TGCAGCGTCCGAGGGGGGGAGAACACTGAAGCTTTCTTT. As protein: CSVRGGENTEAFF. The V gene is TRBV29-1, the J gene TRBJ1-1; TRBD1 might be the D (6 bases). Trimming took 6 bases from V and 1 from J, leaving 12 bases between them. Germline CDR1 is SQVTM and CDR2 is ANQGSEA. This CDR3 is built from 13 residues.

This clonotype was detected many times. J is TRBJ1-4 and V is TRBV20-1; D is possibly TRBD1 (6 bases). This CDR3 comprises 14 residues. V was pared by 6 bases and J by 7 bases, with 18 bases between. The V gene's germline CDR1 is DFQATT and CDR2 SNEGSKA (reference sequence). The CDR3 is CSAYTGSGLEKLFF. The CDR3 DNA sequence: TGCAGTGCCTATACAGGGTCAGGCCTTGAAAAACTGTTTTTT.

The chain uses TRBV3-1 and TRBJ1-5; no reliable D call. The CDR3 length is 15 residues. V lost 10 bases and J 7 bases, leaving 23 bases between the germline ends. Germline V CDR1 and CDR2: LGHDT, YNNKEL (reference sequence). In DNA, the CDR3 is TGTGCCACCTCCCCCGGTCTTACCGGGAGACAGCCCCAGCATTTT. It codes for CATSPGLTGRQPQHF.

This clonotype was detected ten times or more. The rearrangement joins TRBV3-1 to TRBJ1-5, with TRBD1 as a possible D gene (5 bases). The germline V gene has CDR1 LGHDT and CDR2 YNNKEL (reference sequence). The germline V and J ends were trimmed by 1 base and 4 bases, with 11 bases remaining between them. The CDR3 is 15 amino acids. CDR3 residues: CASSQGTGENQPQHF. The CDR3 region has the DNA TGTGCCAGCAGCCAAGGTACAGGAGAAAATCAGCCCCAGCATTTT.

The chain couples TRBV30 to TRBJ1-2; D is perhaps TRBD1 (6 bases). V was shortened by 0 bases and J by 4 bases, with 12 bases between the two germline ends. CDR1 is GTSNPN, CDR2 SVGIG, per germline (reference sequence). CDR3 size: 14 residues. The CDR3 reads CAWSVEGGGYGYTF. The CDR3 bases are TGTGCCTGGAGTGTTGAGGGGGGCGGCTATGGCTACACCTTC.

In the case of this clonotype: A much larger clone is a single base away; this may be a read error. The J gene is TRBJ2-2, the V gene TRBV7-3; 7 bases line up with TRBD2. This CDR3 has 15 amino acids. Looked up from germline, CDR1 is SGHTA and CDR2 is FQGTGA. This chain's CDR3 is CASARAGWNSGELFF. The CDR3 nucleotides are TGTGCCAGCGCTCGAGCGGGGTGGAACAGCGGGGAGCTGTTTTTT.